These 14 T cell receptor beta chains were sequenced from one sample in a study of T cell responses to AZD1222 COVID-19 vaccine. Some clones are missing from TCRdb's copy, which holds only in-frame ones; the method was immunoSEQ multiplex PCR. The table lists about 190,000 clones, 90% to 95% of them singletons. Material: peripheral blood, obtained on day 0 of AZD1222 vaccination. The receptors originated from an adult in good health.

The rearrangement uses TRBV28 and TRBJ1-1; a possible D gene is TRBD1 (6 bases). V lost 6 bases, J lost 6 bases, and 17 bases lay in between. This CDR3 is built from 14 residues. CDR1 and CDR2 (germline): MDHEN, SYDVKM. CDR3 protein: CASRDTGTSPEAFF. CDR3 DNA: TGTGCCAGCAGAGATACAGGGACTTCCCCTGAAGCTTTCTTT.

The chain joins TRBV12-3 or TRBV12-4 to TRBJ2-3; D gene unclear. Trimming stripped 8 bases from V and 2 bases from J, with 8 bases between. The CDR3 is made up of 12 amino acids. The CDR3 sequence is CASLNYTDTQYF. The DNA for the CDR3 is TGTGCCAGCTTGAACTACACAGATACGCAGTATTTT.

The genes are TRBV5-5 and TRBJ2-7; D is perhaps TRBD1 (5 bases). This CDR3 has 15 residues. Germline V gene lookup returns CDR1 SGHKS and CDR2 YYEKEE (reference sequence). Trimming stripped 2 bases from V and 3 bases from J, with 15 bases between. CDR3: CASSFVPEDIYEQYF. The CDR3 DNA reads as TGTGCCAGCAGCTTTGTACCAGAGGACATCTACGAGCAGTACTTC.

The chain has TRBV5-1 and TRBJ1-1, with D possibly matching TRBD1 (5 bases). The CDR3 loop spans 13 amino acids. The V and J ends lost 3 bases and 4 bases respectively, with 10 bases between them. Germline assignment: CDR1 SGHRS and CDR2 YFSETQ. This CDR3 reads CASSSEGATEAFF. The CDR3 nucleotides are TGCGCCAGCAGCTCTGAAGGGGCCACTGAAGCTTTCTTT. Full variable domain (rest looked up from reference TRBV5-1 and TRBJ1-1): KAGVTQTPRYLIKTRGQQVTLSCSPISGHRSVSWYQQTPGQGLQFLFEYFSETQRNKGNFPGRFSGRQFSNSRSEMNVSTLELGDSALYLCASSSEGATEAFFGQGTRLTVV.

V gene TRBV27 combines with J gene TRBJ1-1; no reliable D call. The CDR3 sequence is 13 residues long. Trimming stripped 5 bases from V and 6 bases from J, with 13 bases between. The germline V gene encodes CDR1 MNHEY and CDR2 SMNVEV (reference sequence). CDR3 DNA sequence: TGTGCCAGCAGTCGGACCTACCGGCCTGAAGCTTTCTTT. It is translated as CASSRTYRPEAFF.

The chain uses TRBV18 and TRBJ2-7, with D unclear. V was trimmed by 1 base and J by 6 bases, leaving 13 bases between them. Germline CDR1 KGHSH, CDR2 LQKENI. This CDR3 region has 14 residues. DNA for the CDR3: TGTGCCAGCTCACCACTGGCGTCCTGGAGCGAGCAGTACTTC. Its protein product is CASSPLASWSEQYF.

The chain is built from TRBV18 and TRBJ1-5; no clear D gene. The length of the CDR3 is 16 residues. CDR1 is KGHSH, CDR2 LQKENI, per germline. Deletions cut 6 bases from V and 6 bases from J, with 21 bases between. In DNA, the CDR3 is TGTGCCAGCTCTCAAATACGAGGGCAGACGGGTCAGCCCCAGCATTTT. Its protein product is CASSQIRGQTGQPQHF.

CDR3 nucleotide sequence: TGTGCCAGCAGTGACTCGAAGAAGCAGGGTGGTCAGCCCCAGCATTTT. Protein sequence: CASSDSKKQGGQPQHF. This chain joins TRBV6-4 and TRBJ1-5, with D perhaps matching TRBD1 (5 bases). V lost 0 bases to trimming and J lost 6 bases, with 15 bases between them. The CDR3 sequence is 16 residues long. Germline values: CDR1 MRHNA, CDR2 SNTAGT.

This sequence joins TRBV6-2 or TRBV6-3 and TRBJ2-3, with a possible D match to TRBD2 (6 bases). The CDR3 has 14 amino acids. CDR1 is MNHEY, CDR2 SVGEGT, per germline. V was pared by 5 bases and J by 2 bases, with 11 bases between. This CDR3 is CASSISGNTDTQYF. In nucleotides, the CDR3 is TGTGCCAGCAGTATTAGCGGAAACACAGATACGCAGTATTTT.

The CDR3 protein is CASSYKGPDSPLHF. CDR3 nucleotides: TGTGCCAGCAGTTACAAGGGGCCTGATTCACCCCTCCACTTT. The chain recombines TRBV6-6 with TRBJ1-6, with a tentative D call TRBD1 (5 bases). CDR1 and CDR2 from the germline V gene are MNHNY and SVGAGI (reference sequence). This CDR3 spans 14 amino acids. The ends were cut back, 2 bases at V and 8 bases at J, with 10 bases in the middle.

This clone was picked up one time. In DNA form, the CDR3 reads TGCGCCAGCAGCCAAGATCTTTTCGGGACGGCCGATTCCAAAGGAAACACCATATATTTT. It translates to CASSQDLFGTADSKGNTIYF. The V call is TRBV4-1, the J call TRBJ1-3, with D maybe TRBD1 (5 bases). With 0 bases removed from V and 4 bases from J, the gap between germline ends came to 25 bases. The CDR3 runs to 20 residues. CDR1 and CDR2 from the germline V gene are MGHRA and YSYEKL.

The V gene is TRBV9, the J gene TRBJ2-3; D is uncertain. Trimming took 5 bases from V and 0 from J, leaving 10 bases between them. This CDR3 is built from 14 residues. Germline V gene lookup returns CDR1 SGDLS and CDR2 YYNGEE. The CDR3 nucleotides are TGTGCCAGCAGTCCGTCATCTAGCACAGATACGCAGTATTTT. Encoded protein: CASSPSSSTDTQYF.

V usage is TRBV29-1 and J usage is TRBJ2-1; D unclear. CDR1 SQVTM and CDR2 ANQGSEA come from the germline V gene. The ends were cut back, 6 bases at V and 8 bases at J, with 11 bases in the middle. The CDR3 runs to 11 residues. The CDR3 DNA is TGCAGCGTAGCGAATGGCGATGAGCAGTTCTTC. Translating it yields CSVANGDEQFF.

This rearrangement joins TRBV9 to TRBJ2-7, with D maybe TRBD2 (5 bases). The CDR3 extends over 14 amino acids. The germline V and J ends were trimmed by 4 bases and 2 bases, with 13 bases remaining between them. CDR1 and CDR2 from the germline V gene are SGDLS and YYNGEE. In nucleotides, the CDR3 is TGTGCCAGCAGCTATCAGGACTCGACCTACGAGCAGTACTTC. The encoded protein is CASSYQDSTYEQYF.